One and the same sample provided the 17 T cell receptor beta chains below, sequenced in a study of persistence of HIV-infected CD4 T cells. The libraries were made with immunoSEQ version 4 in survey mode. Sequenced by immunoSEQ multiplex PCR; TCRdb stores in-frame clones only, minus some. The table includes 35,000 to 50,000 clones, roughly nine tenths detected once. What these receptors recognize is not known. This nonspecific control used anti-CD3/anti-CD28 bead stimulation of CD4+ T cells. Sorting selected CD4+ T cells upregulating both CD40 ligand and CD69. This sample comprised CD4+ T cells sorted from PBMCs after approximately 19-hour stimulation, obtained from a patient who received antiretroviral therapy. The receptors here all came from an adult man with HIV who was CMV-seropositive.

V and J are TRBV19 and TRBJ1-3; 8 positions agree with TRBD1. V was pared by 5 bases and J by 0 bases, with 6 bases of the junction left unmatched. This CDR3 has 16 amino acids. CDR1 is LNHDA, CDR2 SQIVND, per germline (reference sequence). The CDR3 is CASSFRDRPSGNTIYF. In nucleotides, the CDR3 is TGTGCCAGTAGTTTCCGGGACAGGCCCTCTGGAAACACCATATATTTT. Full variable domain (outside the CDR3, taken from reference TRBV19 and TRBJ1-3): DGGITQSPKYLFRKEGQNVTLSCEQNLNHDAMYWYRQDPGQGLRLIYYSQIVNDFQKGDIAEGYSVSREKKESFPLTVTSAQKNPTAFYLCASSFRDRPSGNTIYFGEGSWLTVV.

The V and J genes are TRBV7-9 and TRBJ2-7; D call uncertain. The CDR3 runs to 14 residues. CDR1 is SEHNR and CDR2 is FQNEAQ in the germline V gene (reference sequence). V lost 3 bases to trimming and J lost 0 bases, with 9 bases between them. The CDR3 here is CASSFLGGSYEQYF. The CDR3, as DNA: TGTGCCAGCAGCTTCCTGGGCGGCTCCTACGAGCAGTACTTC.

The DNA of the CDR3 is TGTGCCAGCAGGCCAGGGTTCTCCTACGAGCAGTACTTC. The encoded protein is CASRPGFSYEQYF. The J gene is TRBJ2-7, the V gene TRBV6-5; perhaps TRBD1 as D (5 bases). V gave up 6 bases and J gave up 0 bases, with 9 bases separating them. The CDR3 length is 13 residues. Germline loops: CDR1 MNHEY, CDR2 SVGAGI.

The rearrangement joins TRBV5-1 to TRBJ2-7; 10 nucleotides agree with TRBD1. Per germline, CDR1 SGHRS and CDR2 YFSETQ. V gave up 4 bases and J gave up 3 bases; unmatched junction bases: 7. CDR3 size: 15 residues. As DNA, the CDR3 is TGCGCCAGCAGCCCCCCTTGGACAGGGGGCTACGAGCAGTACTTC. Amino acids: CASSPPWTGGYEQYF.

The chain joins TRBV7-3 to TRBJ2-1; TRBD1 agrees at 8 bases. V dropped 5 bases and J dropped 4; count of bases not matched to a gene: 4. The CDR3 is made up of 14 amino acids. Germline lookup yields CDR1 SGHTA and CDR2 FQGTGA. The CDR3 loop is CASSGRGPYNEQFF. DNA of the CDR3: TGTGCCAGCAGCGGCAGGGGGCCATACAATGAGCAGTTCTTC.

CDR3 loop: CASRLSGGAETQYF. CDR3 in DNA: TGTGCCAGCAGACTTAGCGGGGGGGCGGAGACCCAGTACTTC. J is TRBJ2-5 and V is TRBV7-2; TRBD2 matches 11 bases. CDR1 and CDR2 (germline): SGHTA, FQGNSA. V lost 6 bases to trimming and J lost 5 bases; unmatched junction nucleotides: 5. The CDR3 length is 14 residues.

In its sample, this clone was seen once. The J gene is TRBJ1-2, the V gene TRBV21-1; the D segment call TRBD1 is taken from the table without a DNA check. TRBV21-1 constitutes a pseudogene. The CDR3 is made up of 14 amino acids. The CDR3 region is CASSKVGGEHGYTF. DNA for the CDR3: TGTGCCAGCAGCAAAGTAGGGGGCGAGCATGGCTACACCTTC.

V is TRBV7-6 and J is TRBJ2-7; either TRBD1 or TRBD2 may supply D (5 bases each). Between the trimmed V and J ends, which lost 2 bases and 1 base, there was a span of 9 bases. The CDR3 contains 14 residues. Per the germline V gene, CDR1 is SGHVS and CDR2 is FNYEAQ. The CDR3 is CASSLRRESYEQYF. CDR3 sequence (DNA): TGTGCCAGCAGCTTACGCAGGGAGTCCTACGAGCAGTACTTC.

The V gene is TRBV3-1 (or the pseudogene TRBV3-2), the J gene TRBJ1-1; no clear D. V shed 4 bases and J shed 4 bases, with 16 bases lying between them. Germline V lookup: CDR1 LGHDT, CDR2 YNNKEL (reference sequence). The CDR3 has 15 residues. The CDR3 reads CASSPLALPLTEAFF. DNA for the CDR3: TGTGCCAGCAGCCCCCTAGCGCTGCCGCTCACTGAAGCTTTCTTT.

The V and J genes are TRBV19 and TRBJ1-1; D is ambiguous. With 11 bases removed from V and 3 bases from J, the gap between germline ends came to 16 bases. CDR3 size: 13 residues. Germline V gene data show CDR1 as LNHDA and CDR2 as SQIVND (reference sequence). CDR3 nucleotide sequence: TGTGCCCGCAACCAAATTCGATACACTGAAGCTTTCTTT. It translates to CARNQIRYTEAFF.

CDR3 coding DNA: TGTGCCAGCAGCCAAGACGAAAGTTATAATGAAAAACTGTTTTTT. It is translated as CASSQDESYNEKLFF. The chain is built from TRBV14 and TRBJ1-4; D not certain. CDR1 and CDR2 (germline): SGHDN, FVKESK. The CDR3 loop spans 15 amino acids. Trimming shortened V by 0 bases and J by 4 bases, and 9 bases separated the two germline ends.

The gene calls are TRBV2 and TRBJ1-4; tentative D call: TRBD1 (6 bases). CDR1 is SNHLY and CDR2 is FYNNEI in the germline V gene. This CDR3 spans 14 amino acids. Between the trimmed V and J ends, which lost 6 bases and 2 bases, there was a span of 10 bases. CDR3 sequence reads: CASRGDTTNEKLFF. The CDR3 DNA reads TGTGCCAGCAGGGGGGACACCACTAATGAAAAACTGTTTTTT. The whole variable domain, remainder taken from reference TRBV2 and TRBJ1-4, is EPEVTQTPSHQVTQMGQEVILRCVPISNHLYFYWYRQILGQKVEFLVSFYNNEISEKSEIFDDQFSVERPDGSNFTLKIRSTKLEDSAMYFCASRGDTTNEKLFFGSGTQLSVL.

The chain recombines TRBV5-1 with TRBJ2-3; no definite D call. Germline lookup yields CDR1 SGHRS and CDR2 YFSETQ. This CDR3 is built from 15 residues. Trimming removed 4 bases from V and 0 bases from J, with 12 bases in between. CDR3 nucleotide sequence: TGCGCCAGCAGCCGCTTGGGTTCCAGCACAGATACGCAGTATTTT. It encodes CASSRLGSSTDTQYF.

The chain uses TRBV15 and TRBJ1-2; D perhaps matches TRBD1 (6 bases). The CDR3 is made up of 16 amino acids. Per germline, CDR1 LNHNV and CDR2 YYDKDF (reference sequence). V was trimmed by 2 bases and J by 3 bases, leaving 16 bases between them. CDR3 in amino acids: CATSRTMSGADYGYTF. For the CDR3, the DNA is TGTGCCACCAGCAGAACGATGTCAGGGGCAGACTATGGCTACACCTTC.

Written as DNA, the CDR3 is TGTGCCAGCAGCCAAAACGTCCAACAGGGGACGGCGCAGTACTTC. Protein sequence: CASSQNVQQGTAQYF. This sequence joins TRBV9 and TRBJ2-7; 7 bases are a match to TRBD1. From germline, CDR1 is SGDLS and CDR2 YYNGEE. Germline trimming cut 4 bases from V and 9 bases from J; bases unmatched to any gene: 16. The CDR3 consists of 15 residues.

The rearrangement links TRBV30 to TRBJ1-6, with D possibly matching TRBD1 (5 bases). The CDR3 spans 14 residues. Germline V gene data show CDR1 as GTSNPN and CDR2 as SVGIG (reference sequence). The germline V and J ends were trimmed by 5 bases and 7 bases, with 15 bases remaining between them. The CDR3 sequence: CAWDLTEKNSPLHF. The DNA for the CDR3 is TGTGCCTGGGACCTGACAGAAAAAAATTCACCCCTCCACTTT. Full variable domain (rest looked up from reference TRBV30 and TRBJ1-6): SQTIHQWPATLVQPVGSPLSLECTVEGTSNPNLYWYRQAAGRGLQLLFYSVGIGQISSEVPQNLSASRPQDRQFILSSKKLLLSDSGFYLCAWDLTEKNSPLHFGNGTRLTVT.

The V gene is TRBV9, the J gene TRBJ2-1, with 8 bases that match TRBD1. The germline V gene has CDR1 SGDLS and CDR2 YYNGEE. Losses at the gene ends were 0 bases for V and 9 bases for J; bases not matched to a gene: 14. The CDR3 totals 17 residues. The CDR3, as DNA: TGTGCCAGCAGCGTAGCCATTGGTGCAGGGGGCTCGGGTGAGCAGTTCTTC. Translated, it gives CASSVAIGAGGSGEQFF.